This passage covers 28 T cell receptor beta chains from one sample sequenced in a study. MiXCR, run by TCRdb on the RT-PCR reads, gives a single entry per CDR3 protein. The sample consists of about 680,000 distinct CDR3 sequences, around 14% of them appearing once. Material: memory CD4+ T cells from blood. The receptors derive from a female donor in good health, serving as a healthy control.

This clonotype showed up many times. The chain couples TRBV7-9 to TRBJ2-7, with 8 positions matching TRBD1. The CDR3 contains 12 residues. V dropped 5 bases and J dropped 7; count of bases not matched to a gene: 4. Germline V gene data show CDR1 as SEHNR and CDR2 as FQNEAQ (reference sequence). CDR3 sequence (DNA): TGTGCCAGCAGCCGGGACAGGCGGGAGCAGTACTTC. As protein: CASSRDRREQYF.

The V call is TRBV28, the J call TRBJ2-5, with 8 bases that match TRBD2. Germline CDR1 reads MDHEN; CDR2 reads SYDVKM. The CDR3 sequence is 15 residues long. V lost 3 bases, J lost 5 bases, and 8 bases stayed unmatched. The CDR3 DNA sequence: TGTGCCAGCAGTTTGCGTAGCGGGGTGAGGGAGACCCAGTACTTC. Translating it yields CASSLRSGVRETQYF.

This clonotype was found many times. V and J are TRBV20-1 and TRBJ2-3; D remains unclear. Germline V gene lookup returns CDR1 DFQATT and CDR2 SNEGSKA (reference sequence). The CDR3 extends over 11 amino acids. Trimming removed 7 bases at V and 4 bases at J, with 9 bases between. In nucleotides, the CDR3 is TGCAGTGAAAGAATAGCAGATACGCAGTATTTT. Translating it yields CSERIADTQYF.

The chain's CDR3 is CASRTNGNTF. The CDR3 coding sequence is TGTGCCAGCAGGACCAATGGAAACACCTTC. The chain couples TRBV12-3 or TRBV12-4 to TRBJ1-2; unclear D gene. This CDR3 contains 10 residues. V gave up 6 bases and J gave up 12 bases, with 11 bases separating them.

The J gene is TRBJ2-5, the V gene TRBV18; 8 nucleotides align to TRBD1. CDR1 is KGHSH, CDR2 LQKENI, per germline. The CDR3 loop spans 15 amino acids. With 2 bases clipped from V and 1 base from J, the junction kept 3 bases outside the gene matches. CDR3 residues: CASSPGTGFQETQYF. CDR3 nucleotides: TGTGCCAGCTCACCAGGGACAGGATTCCAAGAGACCCAGTACTTC.

The DNA of the CDR3 is TGCGCCAGCAGCTTGGTGCCTTCAGCGGTGGGAGAGACCCAGTACTTC. Protein sequence: CASSLVPSAVGETQYF. The rearrangement uses TRBV5-1 and TRBJ2-5, with a weak D call TRBD2 (5 bases). This CDR3 is built from 16 residues. Germline lookup yields CDR1 SGHRS and CDR2 YFSETQ. With 0 bases removed from V and 4 bases from J, the gap between germline ends came to 16 bases.

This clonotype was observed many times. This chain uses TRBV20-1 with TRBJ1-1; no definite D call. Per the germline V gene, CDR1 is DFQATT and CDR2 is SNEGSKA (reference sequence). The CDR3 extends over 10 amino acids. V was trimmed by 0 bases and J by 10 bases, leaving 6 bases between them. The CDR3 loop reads CSARDWRAFF. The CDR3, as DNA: TGCAGTGCTAGAGATTGGAGAGCTTTCTTT.

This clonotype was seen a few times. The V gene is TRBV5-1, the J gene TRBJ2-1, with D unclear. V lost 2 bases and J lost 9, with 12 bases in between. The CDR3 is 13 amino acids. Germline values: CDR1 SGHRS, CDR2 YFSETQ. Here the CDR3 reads CASSFGQWGEQFF. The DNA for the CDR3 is TGCGCCAGCAGCTTTGGCCAGTGGGGTGAGCAGTTCTTC.

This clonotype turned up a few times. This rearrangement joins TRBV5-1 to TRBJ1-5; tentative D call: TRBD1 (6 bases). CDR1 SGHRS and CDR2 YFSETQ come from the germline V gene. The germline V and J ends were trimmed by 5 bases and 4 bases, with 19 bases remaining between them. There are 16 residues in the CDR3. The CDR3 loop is CASSIGTGGANQPQHF. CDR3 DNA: TGCGCCAGCAGTATCGGTACGGGGGGCGCAAATCAGCCCCAGCATTTT.

In nucleotides, the CDR3 is TGTGCCAGCAGAACCTCGAGGGGTGAGCAGTTCTTC. It translates to CASRTSRGEQFF. V and J are TRBV28 and TRBJ2-1, with D perhaps matching TRBD1 or TRBD2 (5 bases each). This CDR3 comprises 12 residues. Germline values: CDR1 MDHEN, CDR2 SYDVKM. The germline V and J ends were trimmed by 6 bases and 9 bases, with 12 bases remaining between them.

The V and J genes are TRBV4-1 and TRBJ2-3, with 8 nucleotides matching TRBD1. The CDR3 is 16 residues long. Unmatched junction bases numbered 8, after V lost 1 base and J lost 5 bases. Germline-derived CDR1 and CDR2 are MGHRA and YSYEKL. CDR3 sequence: CASSQGSGTGGDTQYF. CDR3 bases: TGCGCCAGCAGCCAAGGATCCGGGACAGGAGGAGATACGCAGTATTTT.

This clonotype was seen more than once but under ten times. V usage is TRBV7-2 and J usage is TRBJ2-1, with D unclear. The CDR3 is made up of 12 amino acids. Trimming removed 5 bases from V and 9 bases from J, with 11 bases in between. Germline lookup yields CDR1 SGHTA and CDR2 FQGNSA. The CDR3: CASSKRQGEQFF. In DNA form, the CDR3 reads TGTGCCAGCAGCAAACGACAAGGTGAGCAGTTCTTC.

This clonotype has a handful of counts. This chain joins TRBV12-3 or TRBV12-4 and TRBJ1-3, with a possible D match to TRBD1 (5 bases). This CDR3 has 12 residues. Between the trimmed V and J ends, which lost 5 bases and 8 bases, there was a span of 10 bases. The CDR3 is CASSPTGDTIYF. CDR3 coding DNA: TGTGCCAGCAGTCCCACGGGGGACACCATATATTTT.

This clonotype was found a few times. CDR3 nucleotides: TGTGCCAGCAGTCCCAGGGGGTCTATTGACACCGGGGAGCTGTTTTTT. Translated: CASSPRGSIDTGELFF. This chain connects TRBV7-2 to TRBJ2-2, with TRBD1 matching 7 bases. Germline assignment: CDR1 SGHTA and CDR2 FQGNSA. CDR3 length: 16 residues. The V gene end was trimmed by 6 bases and the J gene end by 3 bases; junction bases not matched to a gene: 10.

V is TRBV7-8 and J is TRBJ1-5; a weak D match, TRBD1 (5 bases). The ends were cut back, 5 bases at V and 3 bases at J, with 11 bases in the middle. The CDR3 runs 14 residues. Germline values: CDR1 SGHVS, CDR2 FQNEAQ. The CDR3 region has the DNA TGTGCCAGCAGCCCCGACAGTTTCAATCAGCCCCAGCATTTT. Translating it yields CASSPDSFNQPQHF.

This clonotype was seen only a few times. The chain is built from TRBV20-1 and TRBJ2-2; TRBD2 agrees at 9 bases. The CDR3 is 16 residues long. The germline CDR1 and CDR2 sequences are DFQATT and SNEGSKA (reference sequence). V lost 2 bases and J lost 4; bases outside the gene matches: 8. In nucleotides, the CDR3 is TGCAGTGCTAGATTTGGACTAGCGTGGGCCACCGGGGAGCTGTTTTTT. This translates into CSARFGLAWATGELFF.

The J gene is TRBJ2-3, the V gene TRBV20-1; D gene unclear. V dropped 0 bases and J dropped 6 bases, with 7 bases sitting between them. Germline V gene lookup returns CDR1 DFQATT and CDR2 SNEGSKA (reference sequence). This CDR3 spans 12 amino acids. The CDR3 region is CSARDQMDTQYF. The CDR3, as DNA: TGCAGTGCTAGAGATCAAATGGATACGCAGTATTTT.

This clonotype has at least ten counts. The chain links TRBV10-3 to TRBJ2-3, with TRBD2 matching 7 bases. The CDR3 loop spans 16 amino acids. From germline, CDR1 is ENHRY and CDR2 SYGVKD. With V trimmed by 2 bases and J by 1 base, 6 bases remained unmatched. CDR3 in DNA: TGTGCCATCAGTGAGCGGCCTAGCGGAGGCACAGATACGCAGTATTTT. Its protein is CAISERPSGGTDTQYF.

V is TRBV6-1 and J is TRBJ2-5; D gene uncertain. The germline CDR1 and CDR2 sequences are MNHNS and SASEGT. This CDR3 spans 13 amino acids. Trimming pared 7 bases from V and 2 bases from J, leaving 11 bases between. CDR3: CASNLLLQETQYF. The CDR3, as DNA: TGTGCCAGCAACTTACTACTACAAGAGACCCAGTACTTC.

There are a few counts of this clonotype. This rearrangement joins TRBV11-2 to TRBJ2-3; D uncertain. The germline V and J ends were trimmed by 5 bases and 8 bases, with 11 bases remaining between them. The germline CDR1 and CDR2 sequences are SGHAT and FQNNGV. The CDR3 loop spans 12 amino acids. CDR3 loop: CASSPSGSTQYF. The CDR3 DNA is TGTGCCAGCAGCCCCTCGGGTTCTACGCAGTATTTT.

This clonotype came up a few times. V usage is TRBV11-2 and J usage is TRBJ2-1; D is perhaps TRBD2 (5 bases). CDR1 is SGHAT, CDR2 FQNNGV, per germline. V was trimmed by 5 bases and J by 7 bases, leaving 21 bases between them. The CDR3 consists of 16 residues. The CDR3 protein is CASSPRALALENEQFF. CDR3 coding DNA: TGTGCCAGCAGCCCAAGAGCGCTAGCTTTAGAAAATGAGCAGTTCTTC.

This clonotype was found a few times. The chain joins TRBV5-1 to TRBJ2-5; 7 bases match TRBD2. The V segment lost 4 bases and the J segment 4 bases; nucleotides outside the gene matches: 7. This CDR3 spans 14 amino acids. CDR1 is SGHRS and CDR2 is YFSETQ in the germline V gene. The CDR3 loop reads CASSQVTSPETQYF. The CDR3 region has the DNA TGCGCCAGCAGCCAAGTGACTAGCCCAGAGACCCAGTACTTC.

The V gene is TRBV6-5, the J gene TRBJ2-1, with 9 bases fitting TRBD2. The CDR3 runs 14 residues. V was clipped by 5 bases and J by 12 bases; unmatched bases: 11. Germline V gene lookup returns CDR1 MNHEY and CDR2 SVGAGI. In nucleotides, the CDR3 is TGTGCCAGCAGTCGGGCGGGGGGGCAACTGCGGCAGTTCTTC. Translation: CASSRAGGQLRQFF.

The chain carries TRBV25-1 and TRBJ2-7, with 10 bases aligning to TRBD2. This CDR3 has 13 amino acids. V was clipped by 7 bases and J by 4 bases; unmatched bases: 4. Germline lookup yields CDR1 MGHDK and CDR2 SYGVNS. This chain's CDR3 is CASTETSGYEQYF. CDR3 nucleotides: TGTGCCAGCACCGAGACTAGCGGGTACGAGCAGTACTTC.

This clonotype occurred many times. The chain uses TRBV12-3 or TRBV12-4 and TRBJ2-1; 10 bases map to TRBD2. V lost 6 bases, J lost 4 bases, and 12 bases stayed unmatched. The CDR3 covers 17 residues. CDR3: CASSPGFSGRTYNEQFF. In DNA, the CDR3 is TGTGCCAGCAGCCCCGGGTTTAGCGGGAGGACTTACAATGAGCAGTTCTTC.

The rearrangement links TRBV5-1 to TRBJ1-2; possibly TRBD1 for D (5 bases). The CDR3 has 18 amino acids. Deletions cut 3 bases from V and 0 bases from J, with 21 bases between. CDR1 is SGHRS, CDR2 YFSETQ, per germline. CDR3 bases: TGCGCCAGCAGCTCACCTAGTGAGACAGAGAGAACTAACTATGGCTACACCTTC. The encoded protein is CASSSPSETERTNYGYTF. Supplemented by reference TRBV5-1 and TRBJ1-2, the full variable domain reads KAGVTQTPRYLIKTRGQQVTLSCSPISGHRSVSWYQQTPGQGLQFLFEYFSETQRNKGNFPGRFSGRQFSNSRSEMNVSTLELGDSALYLCASSSPSETERTNYGYTFGSGTRLTVV.

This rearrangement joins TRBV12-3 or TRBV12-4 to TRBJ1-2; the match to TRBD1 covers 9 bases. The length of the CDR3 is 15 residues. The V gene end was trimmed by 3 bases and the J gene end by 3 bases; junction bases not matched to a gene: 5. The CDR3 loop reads CASSFTGGAYYGYTF. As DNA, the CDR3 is TGTGCCAGCAGTTTTACAGGGGGCGCTTACTATGGCTACACCTTC.

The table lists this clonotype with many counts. Here the CDR3 DNA reads TGTGCCAGCAGCTTAGAAGCGGGAGAGGATACGCAGTATTTT. The encoded protein is CASSLEAGEDTQYF. The chain combines TRBV7-3 with TRBJ2-3, with 8 bases identical to TRBD2. Trimming took 2 bases from V and 6 from J; bases not matched to a gene: 4. The germline V gene has CDR1 SGHTA and CDR2 FQGTGA. The CDR3 loop spans 14 amino acids.